Sequencing of this T cell receptor (beta chain) was carried out in a study of blood T cell repertoires in COVID-19. Study-wide context: Spain, Italy and the United States supplied samples that represented acute and convalescent COVID-19.

Cohort allocation depended upon clinical history that participants reported. V was pared by 3 bases and J by 0 bases, with 9 bases between. CDR1 is KGHSH, CDR2 LQKENI, per germline. The CDR3 consists of 15 residues. Per the study methods: Amplification of reference gene primers was used by the study to estimate nucleated cell counts. Clones were read by immunoSEQ multiplex PCR, and TCRdb kept only the in-frame ones, dropping some. V and J calls and clone size follow that table, whereas D and trimming were derived from the DNA. The top ten clones hold more than 7.5% of a sample with some 530,000 clones, 70% to 90% of them seen once.

The gene calls are TRBV18 and TRBJ1-3; weak D call: TRBD1 (5 bases). This clonotype originated in a woman aged 55-75 years who had recovered from COVID-19. The sequenced sample was PBMCs or T cells enriched from blood (not recorded which). The CDR3: CASSPDSVSGNTIYF. CDR3 in DNA: TGTGCCAGCTCACCCGACAGCGTCTCTGGAAACACCATATATTTT. Together with reference TRBV18 and TRBJ1-3, the CDR3 gives the full variable domain: NAGVMQNPRHLVRRRGQEARLRCSPMKGHSHVYWYRQLPEEGLKFMVYLQKENIIDESGMPKERFSAEFPKEGPSILRIQQVVRGDSAAYFCASSPDSVSGNTIYFGEGSWLTVV.